The 27 T cell receptor beta chains below were found in one sample sequenced in a study of blood T cell repertoires in COVID-19. Data came from immunoSEQ multiplex PCR; TCRdb stores just in-frame clones and leaves some out. The sample has more than 65,000 clones, roughly 84% seen once. Sequenced input: peripheral blood. These TCRs come from a man aged 50 or older with acute or convalescent COVID-19.

This chain joins TRBV5-4 and TRBJ2-7, with D possibly matching TRBD1 (5 bases). The V gene's germline CDR1 is SGHNT and CDR2 YYREEE (reference sequence). V gave up 3 bases and J gave up 6 bases, with 7 bases separating them. The CDR3 has 11 residues. For the CDR3, the DNA is TGTGCCAGCAGCTCGACAGCCGAGCAGTACTTC. Translated: CASSSTAEQYF.

The gene calls are TRBV27 and TRBJ2-7; 8 nucleotides agree with TRBD2. The CDR3 totals 15 residues. V lost 0 bases to trimming and J lost 5 bases; unmatched junction nucleotides: 6. CDR1 and CDR2 (germline): MNHEY, SMNVEV (reference sequence). CDR3 residues: CASSLSRLASNEQYF. The CDR3 DNA is TGTGCCAGCAGTTTATCACGACTAGCGAGCAACGAGCAGTACTTC.

This chain joins TRBV10-3 and TRBJ1-6, with TRBD1 matching over 8 bases. Unmatched junction bases numbered 8, after V lost 3 bases and J lost 7 bases. Germline values: CDR1 ENHRY, CDR2 SYGVKD. CDR3 size: 16 residues. CDR3 sequence (DNA): TGTGCCATCAGTGAAGTTTCGGACAGGGAAAATTCACCCCTCCACTTT. Translating it yields CAISEVSDRENSPLHF.

The rearrangement joins TRBV5-4 to TRBJ2-7, with TRBD1 as a possible D gene (5 bases). This CDR3 has 15 residues. Germline assignment: CDR1 SGHNT and CDR2 YYREEE (reference sequence). Trimming pared 0 bases from V and 0 bases from J, leaving 10 bases between. The DNA for the CDR3 is TGTGCCAGCAGCTTGGGACAGAGCAGCTCCTACGAGCAGTACTTC. It encodes CASSLGQSSSYEQYF.

The chain couples TRBV7-9 to TRBJ2-1, with 8 bases matching TRBD2. The ends lost 3 bases at V and 7 bases at J; junction bases unmatched: 8. CDR3 size: 15 residues. Per germline, CDR1 SEHNR and CDR2 FQNEAQ (reference sequence). The chain's CDR3 is CASSFPWTSTNEQFF. Here the CDR3 DNA reads TGTGCCAGCAGCTTTCCCTGGACTAGCACGAATGAGCAGTTCTTC.

The V gene is TRBV9, the J gene TRBJ2-3; D ambiguous. Germline CDR1 reads SGDLS; CDR2 reads YYNGEE. V was clipped by 3 bases and J by 0 bases, with 14 bases between them. This CDR3 region has 16 residues. The CDR3 bases are TGTGCCAGCAGCGCCCGACACACACAGAGCACAGATACGCAGTATTTT. Amino acids: CASSARHTQSTDTQYF.

This sequence joins TRBV7-9 and TRBJ1-1, with 8 bases fitting TRBD1. V gave up 5 bases and J gave up 6 bases; unmatched junction bases: 14. Per the germline V gene, CDR1 is SEHNR and CDR2 is FQNEAQ (reference sequence). The CDR3 extends over 16 amino acids. The CDR3 DNA reads as TGTGCCAGCAGCCCACCGGGACAGGAGCGTCGGGCTGAAGCTTTCTTT. It translates to CASSPPGQERRAEAFF.

The rearrangement links TRBV3-1 (or the pseudogene TRBV3-2) to TRBJ1-4; TRBD1 agrees at 7 bases. V was pared by 1 base and J by 7 bases, with 6 bases of the junction left unmatched. Germline-derived CDR1 and CDR2 are LGHDT and YNNKEL (reference sequence). The CDR3 extends over 15 amino acids. CDR3 sequence reads: CASSQGGAGGEKLFF. CDR3 coding DNA: TGTGCCAGCAGCCAAGGAGGGGCAGGGGGTGAAAAACTGTTTTTT.

This clone has a single count. This sequence joins TRBV15 and TRBJ1-5; no clear D gene. V was pared by 0 bases and J by 4 bases, with 4 bases between. Germline CDR1 reads LNHNV; CDR2 reads YYDKDF (reference sequence). The CDR3 is made up of 13 amino acids. The CDR3 DNA is TGTGCCACCAGCAGAGACCGTAATCAGCCCCAGCATTTT. It yields the protein CATSRDRNQPQHF.

The chain has TRBV12-3 or TRBV12-4 and TRBJ2-7, with a tentative D call TRBD1 (5 bases). Between the trimmed V and J ends, which lost 4 bases and 2 bases, there was a span of 9 bases. CDR3 size: 13 residues. The CDR3: CASSWSRAYEQYF. The CDR3 nucleotides read TGTGCCAGCAGTTGGTCCAGGGCCTACGAGCAGTACTTC.

The table lists this clone with a count of one. This chain connects TRBV27 to TRBJ1-2; 8 positions match TRBD1. The V gene end was trimmed by 5 bases and the J gene end by 4 bases; junction bases not matched to a gene: 6. Per the germline V gene, CDR1 is MNHEY and CDR2 is SMNVEV (reference sequence). The CDR3 totals 14 residues. CDR3 nucleotides: TGTGCCAGCAGTAACGGACAGGGCGTCTATGGCTACACCTTC. Residues: CASSNGQGVYGYTF.

The J gene is TRBJ2-7, the V gene TRBV18; D remains ambiguous. Looked up from germline, CDR1 is KGHSH and CDR2 is LQKENI. The CDR3 spans 13 residues. The V and J ends lost 3 bases and 3 bases respectively, with 9 bases between them. CDR3: CASSPGPFYEQYF. CDR3 nucleotide sequence: TGTGCCAGCTCACCGGGCCCGTTCTACGAGCAGTACTTC.

This clone was seen once. V gene TRBV28 combines with J gene TRBJ2-6; TRBD1 matches 10 bases. V dropped 8 bases and J dropped 4; count of bases not matched to a gene: 5. CDR3 size: 15 residues. CDR1 MDHEN and CDR2 SYDVKM come from the germline V gene. CDR3 residues: CASLDRGSGANVLTF. DNA for the CDR3: TGTGCCAGCTTGGACAGGGGGTCCGGGGCCAACGTCCTGACTTTC.

The chain links TRBV5-1 to TRBJ2-2; D is possibly TRBD2 (7 bases). The CDR3 is 16 residues long. CDR1 is SGHRS, CDR2 YFSETQ, per germline. Trimming left V 4 bases short and J 0 bases short, with 13 bases between. The CDR3 reads CASSPSGGPNTGELFF. CDR3 DNA: TGCGCCAGCAGCCCCTCGGGGGGCCCGAACACCGGGGAGCTGTTTTTT.

The chain combines TRBV6-1 with TRBJ1-2; 10 bases fit TRBD1. This CDR3 is 17 amino acids long. From germline, CDR1 is MNHNS and CDR2 SASEGT. J was trimmed by 2 bases and V by 3 bases; bases with no gene match: 9. CDR3 nucleotide sequence: TGTGCCAGCAGTGACTACGATGGGACAGGGGAAAACTATGGCTACACCTTC. Protein: CASSDYDGTGENYGYTF.

J is TRBJ1-6 and V is TRBV29-1; perhaps TRBD1 as D (6 bases). The germline CDR1 and CDR2 sequences are SQVTM and ANQGSEA. Trimming pared 4 bases from V and 6 bases from J, leaving 10 bases between. The CDR3 is 13 residues long. The CDR3 region is CSVGTESNSPLHF. CDR3 DNA sequence: TGCAGCGTTGGGACAGAGAGTAATTCACCCCTCCACTTT.

The chain recombines TRBV19 with TRBJ2-1, with 9 bases that match TRBD1. CDR3 length: 18 amino acids. Per the germline V gene, CDR1 is LNHDA and CDR2 is SQIVND (reference sequence). V was pared by 3 bases and J by 5 bases, with 14 bases of the junction left unmatched. The CDR3, as DNA: TGTGCCAGTAGTATTCAGGTCAGTCCCGGGACAGGGAACAATGAGCAGTTCTTC. Translating it yields CASSIQVSPGTGNNEQFF.

This rearrangement joins TRBV30 to TRBJ2-7, with TRBD1 identical over 7 bases. The CDR3 runs 16 residues. With V trimmed by 0 bases and J by 1 base, 9 bases remained unmatched. Germline V CDR1 and CDR2: GTSNPN, SVGIG (reference sequence). Here the CDR3 DNA reads TGTGCCTGGAGTGTAAGGTCGGGACAGCTATCCTACGAGCAGTACTTC. This gives the protein CAWSVRSGQLSYEQYF. The full variable domain, completed using reference TRBV30 and TRBJ2-7, is SQTIHQWPATLVQPVGSPLSLECTVEGTSNPNLYWYRQAAGRGLQLLFYSVGIGQISSEVPQNLSASRPQDRQFILSSKKLLLSDSGFYLCAWSVRSGQLSYEQYFGPGTRLTVT.

The chain uses TRBV13 and TRBJ2-1; 12 nucleotides match TRBD2. Germline V gives CDR1 PRHDT, CDR2 FYEKMQ (reference sequence). There are 16 residues in the CDR3. V lost 6 bases and J lost 4; bases outside the gene matches: 7. The CDR3 sequence: CASRSGLAGMYNEQFF. The DNA of the CDR3 is TGTGCCAGCAGAAGCGGACTAGCGGGGATGTACAATGAGCAGTTCTTC.

The chain carries TRBV7-8 and TRBJ2-5; 7 bases fit TRBD1. The germline gives CDR1 SGHVS, CDR2 FQNEAQ. The length of the CDR3 is 14 residues. V lost 5 bases, J lost 3 bases, and 6 bases stayed unmatched. CDR3 sequence: CASSLRDREETQYF. In DNA, the CDR3 is TGTGCCAGCAGCCTAAGGGACAGAGAAGAGACCCAGTACTTC.

J is TRBJ1-6 and V is TRBV9; D is unclear. There are 14 residues in the CDR3. Trimming removed 4 bases from V and 9 bases from J, with 14 bases in between. Per the germline V gene, CDR1 is SGDLS and CDR2 is YYNGEE. The CDR3 coding sequence is TGTGCCAGCAGCCCCGGGGTTAATCCTTCACCCCTCCACTTT. Translated, it gives CASSPGVNPSPLHF.

V and J are TRBV5-6 and TRBJ2-7; tentatively, D is TRBD2 (5 bases). Looked up from germline, CDR1 is SGHDT and CDR2 is YYEEEE. V lost 4 bases and J 3 bases, leaving 11 bases between the germline ends. This CDR3 contains 13 residues. CDR3 loop: CASSKGRDYEQYF. Here the CDR3 DNA reads TGTGCCAGCAGCAAAGGACGGGACTACGAGCAGTACTTC.

The count of this clone is one. The V gene is TRBV7-3, the J gene TRBJ2-3, with 15 bases aligning to TRBD2. CDR1 is SGHTA and CDR2 is FQGTGA in the germline V gene. The junction had 9 bases not matched to a gene; V was cut back by 6 bases and J by 5 bases. The CDR3 extends over 17 amino acids. CDR3 in amino acids: CASSSGLAGGQGDTQYF. The CDR3 DNA reads as TGTGCCAGCAGTTCCGGACTAGCGGGGGGGCAGGGAGATACGCAGTATTTT.

V gene TRBV9 combines with J gene TRBJ1-2; perhaps TRBD1 as D (6 bases). The germline CDR1 and CDR2 sequences are SGDLS and YYNGEE. Trimming pared 5 bases from V and 4 bases from J, leaving 9 bases between. The CDR3 consists of 12 residues. The CDR3 here is CASSRGGYGYTF. CDR3 sequence (DNA): TGTGCCAGCAGTAGGGGGGGCTATGGCTACACCTTC.

The chain has TRBV16 and TRBJ1-3; the D is unclear. V dropped 4 bases and J dropped 0 bases, with 10 bases sitting between them. The germline CDR1 and CDR2 sequences are KGHSY and FQNENV. The CDR3 sequence is 15 residues long. As DNA, the CDR3 is TGTGCCAGCAGCCTCAGGCGCAGCTCTGGAAACACCATATATTTT. Translation gives CASSLRRSSGNTIYF.

J is TRBJ2-7 and V is TRBV15, with 13 nucleotides matching TRBD2. Germline V gene sequence: CDR1 LNHNV, CDR2 YYDKDF (reference sequence). The CDR3 length is 16 residues. V trimming: 1 base; J trimming: 2 bases; junction bases outside the gene matches: 2. CDR3 nucleotide sequence: TGTGCCACCAGCAGAGTGGGGACTAGCGGGACCTACGAGCAGTACTTC. Residues: CATSRVGTSGTYEQYF.

V usage is TRBV29-1 and J usage is TRBJ2-7; the match to TRBD1 covers 7 bases. CDR1 is SQVTM and CDR2 is ANQGSEA in the germline V gene. The CDR3 has 11 residues. V dropped 5 bases and J dropped 7; count of bases not matched to a gene: 5. DNA of the CDR3: TGCAGCGTTATGACAGGGTATGAGCAGTACTTC. Amino acid sequence: CSVMTGYEQYF.